The 26 T cell receptor beta chains below come from one sample, sequenced in a study of beta chain features in type 1 diabetes. General study findings and limits: There was a moderate but significant shortening of TCRB CDR3s in all four CD4+ subsets of Type 1 diabetes patients.

These receptors' targets are unknown. Isolated RNA was reverse transcribed in full, so expressed TCRB transcripts were sequenced. The assay was immunoSEQ multiplex PCR, and TCRdb's table has in-frame clones only and misses some. Of 400,000 or so clones listed, roughly a tenth are singletons. The sequenced material came from central memory CD4+ T cells from blood. The receptors derive from a man between 25 and 39 years old with type 1 diabetes.

The chain is built from TRBV5-1 and TRBJ1-3; D is unclear. V was cut by 3 bases and J by 0 bases, with 7 bases left in between. The germline V gene has CDR1 SGHRS and CDR2 YFSETQ. The length of the CDR3 is 14 residues. Written as DNA, the CDR3 is TGCGCCAGCAGCTCTGGACCCTCTGGAAACACCATATATTTT. Translation: CASSSGPSGNTIYF.

This clone was seen only a few times. A much larger clonotype is one base distant, so this may be a read error. The chain recombines TRBV30 with TRBJ2-7; 10 positions agree with TRBD2. V trimming: 0 bases; J trimming: 9 bases; junction bases outside the gene matches: 11. Germline CDR1 reads GTSNPN; CDR2 reads SVGIG (reference sequence). CDR3 size: 15 residues. This CDR3 is CAWSVGGAGGPRQYF. Written as DNA, the CDR3 is TGTGCCTGGAGTGTGGGGGGAGCGGGAGGGCCAAGGCAGTACTTC.

The chain carries TRBV7-2 and TRBJ2-5; D is possibly TRBD2 (7 bases). Germline values: CDR1 SGHTA, CDR2 FQGNSA. V lost 6 bases and J lost 2, with 16 bases in between. The CDR3 is made up of 15 amino acids. DNA of the CDR3: TGTGCCAGCAGTCACATACAGGGAGGGCAAGAGACCCAGTACTTC. Its translation: CASSHIQGGQETQYF.

This clone was observed a few times. The genes are TRBV6-6 and TRBJ2-3, with a possible D match to TRBD2 (6 bases). Per the germline V gene, CDR1 is MNHNY and CDR2 is SVGAGI (reference sequence). Deletions cut 7 bases from V and 2 bases from J, with 16 bases between. The CDR3 has 15 amino acids. CDR3 bases: TGTGCCAGCAACGCCCCCGGGACTTCCACAGATACGCAGTATTTT. Protein: CASNAPGTSTDTQYF.

This clone has more than one count but fewer than ten. This sequence joins TRBV28 and TRBJ1-5; 7 bases align to TRBD1. V gave up 6 bases and J gave up 3 bases; unmatched junction bases: 5. Germline V lookup: CDR1 MDHEN, CDR2 SYDVKM. This CDR3 region has 14 residues. In DNA form, the CDR3 reads TGTGCCAGCAGCCCGGGACAGCTCAATCAGCCCCAGCATTTT. Residues: CASSPGQLNQPQHF.

V gene TRBV6-5 combines with J gene TRBJ2-3; D unresolved. Germline CDR1 MNHEY, CDR2 SVGAGI. The CDR3 loop spans 15 amino acids. V lost 5 bases, J lost 2 bases, and 14 bases lay in between. CDR3 residues: CASSLSNSFTDTQYF. CDR3 DNA: TGTGCCAGCAGTCTGAGCAACTCGTTCACAGATACGCAGTATTTT.

The V call is TRBV19, the J call TRBJ2-5; D remains ambiguous. Trimming took off 6 bases at V and 6 bases at J, with 8 bases between the two ends. CDR1 is LNHDA, CDR2 SQIVND, per germline (reference sequence). CDR3 length equals 11 residues. In DNA, the CDR3 is TGTGCCAGTAGCGTACACCAGACCCAGTACTTC. Protein sequence: CASSVHQTQYF.

Regarding this clone: Other DNA sequences in this specimen translate into the identical CDR3. V gene TRBV4-3 combines with J gene TRBJ2-1; either TRBD1 or TRBD2 may fit D (5 bases each). CDR1 and CDR2 (germline): LGHNA, YSLEER. Trimming took 1 base from V and 10 from J, leaving 8 bases between them. This CDR3 has 12 residues. The chain's CDR3 is CASSQGDREQFF. DNA of the CDR3: TGCGCCAGCAGCCAAGGGGACCGCGAGCAGTTCTTC.

The V gene is TRBV7-9, the J gene TRBJ2-7; 8 bases map to TRBD1. CDR1 is SEHNR, CDR2 FQNEAQ, per germline (reference sequence). Trimming at V came to 5 bases and at J to 1 base, leaving 7 bases not matched to a gene. The CDR3 length is 15 residues. The CDR3 DNA reads as TGTGCCAGCAGCCTTCCAGGGGGCCCGTCCTACGAGCAGTACTTC. This sequence encodes CASSLPGGPSYEQYF.

V gene TRBV19 combines with J gene TRBJ2-7; TRBD2 aligns across 13 bases. From germline, CDR1 is LNHDA and CDR2 SQIVND (reference sequence). CDR3 length: 17 residues. Germline trimming cut 6 bases from V and 5 bases from J; bases unmatched to any gene: 13. The CDR3 DNA reads TGTGCCAGTAGCTACTCCGGGACTAGCGGGATAATCCACGAGCAGTACTTC. Its translation is CASSYSGTSGIIHEQYF. Based on the CDR3 plus reference TRBV19 and TRBJ2-7, the full variable domain is DGGITQSPKYLFRKEGQNVTLSCEQNLNHDAMYWYRQDPGQGLRLIYYSQIVNDFQKGDIAEGYSVSREKKESFPLTVTSAQKNPTAFYLCASSYSGTSGIIHEQYFGPGTRLTVT.

In this sample, this clone turned up a few times. The chain joins TRBV11-2 to TRBJ1-2; D call uncertain. Trimming left V 5 bases short and J 4 bases short, with 8 bases between. CDR1 and CDR2 from the germline V gene are SGHAT and FQNNGV. This CDR3 comprises 12 residues. CDR3 amino acids: CASSPGPYGYTF. In DNA form, the CDR3 reads TGTGCCAGCAGCCCGGGTCCCTATGGCTACACCTTC.

This chain connects TRBV5-6 to TRBJ1-2; D is unclear. Trimming took off 2 bases at V and 7 bases at J, with 9 bases between the two ends. Looked up from germline, CDR1 is SGHDT and CDR2 is YYEEEE. The CDR3 spans 12 residues. This chain's CDR3 is CASSFSVFGYTF. In nucleotides, the CDR3 is TGTGCCAGCAGCTTCTCGGTTTTTGGCTACACCTTC.

The table lists this clone with a few counts. The chain uses TRBV6-6 and TRBJ1-2; D not certain. V was clipped by 5 bases and J by 2 bases, with 12 bases between them. The CDR3 runs 14 residues. CDR1 MNHNY and CDR2 SVGAGI come from the germline V gene (reference sequence). The CDR3 DNA is TGTGCCAGCAGTCCGAATGGACGGAACTATGGCTACACCTTC. Its translation: CASSPNGRNYGYTF.

The gene calls are TRBV6-1 and TRBJ2-7; D is ambiguous. The CDR3 spans 13 residues. Trimming cost V 7 bases and J 2 bases, with 12 bases left between them. Germline CDR1 MNHNS, CDR2 SASEGT. The DNA for the CDR3 is TGTGCCAGCAACGGCGGAGCAACCTACGAGCAGTACTTC. This sequence encodes CASNGGATYEQYF.

This clone was counted many times. The V call is TRBV6-5, the J call TRBJ2-1; TRBD1 matches at 8 bases. Germline CDR1 is MNHEY and CDR2 is SVGAGI. Germline trimming cut 2 bases from V and 7 bases from J; bases unmatched to any gene: 10. The CDR3 has 16 residues. CDR3 sequence reads: CASSYGFGQGINEQFF. CDR3 DNA: TGTGCCAGCAGTTACGGGTTCGGACAGGGAATAAATGAGCAGTTCTTC.

This chain joins TRBV28 and TRBJ2-3; D is perhaps TRBD2 (5 bases). Trimming shortened V by 3 bases and J by 8 bases, and 9 bases separated the two germline ends. Germline-derived CDR1 and CDR2 are MDHEN and SYDVKM. The CDR3 runs 12 residues. In nucleotides, the CDR3 is TGTGCCAGCAGTTTGTCGGGGAGTACGCAGTATTTT. It codes for CASSLSGSTQYF.

This clone appeared many times. This chain connects TRBV29-1 to TRBJ1-1; the D is unclear. Germline lookup yields CDR1 SQVTM and CDR2 ANQGSEA. CDR3 length: 12 residues. Trimming removed 4 bases from V and 7 bases from J, with 13 bases in between. In nucleotides, the CDR3 is TGCAGCGTTGTATCCGGAGGTCTTGAAGCTTTCTTT. This sequence encodes CSVVSGGLEAFF.

This clone was found a few times. This rearrangement joins TRBV7-9 to TRBJ1-3; D is undetermined. Trimming left V 0 bases short and J 4 bases short, with 4 bases between. Germline CDR1 SEHNR, CDR2 FQNEAQ (reference sequence). This CDR3 contains 13 residues. CDR3 in amino acids: CASSLASGNTIYF. The CDR3 DNA reads TGTGCCAGCAGCTTAGCGTCGGGAAACACCATATATTTT.

As to this clone: The sample holds other DNA sequences that translate to the same CDR3. V and J are TRBV5-1 and TRBJ1-5; D may be TRBD1 (5 bases). The germline V and J ends were trimmed by 2 bases and 1 base, with 10 bases remaining between them. The CDR3 is made up of 15 amino acids. Germline lookup yields CDR1 SGHRS and CDR2 YFSETQ. CDR3 bases: TGCGCCAGCAGCTTAGGGACGGGAAGCAATCAGCCCCAGCATTTT. It codes for CASSLGTGSNQPQHF.

The chain joins TRBV9 to TRBJ1-1, with D unresolved. V was shortened by 2 bases and J by 4 bases, with 15 bases between the two germline ends. Per the germline V gene, CDR1 is SGDLS and CDR2 is YYNGEE. CDR3 size: 15 residues. Here the CDR3 DNA reads TGTGCCAGCAGCGTCCATGGGGAGGTAGGCACTGAAGCTTTCTTT. It specifies CASSVHGEVGTEAFF.

This clone was picked up many times. V gene TRBV2 combines with J gene TRBJ1-2; D unclear. Germline values: CDR1 SNHLY, CDR2 FYNNEI. CDR3 length: 13 amino acids. Trimming took off 4 bases at V and 8 bases at J, with 14 bases between the two ends. In nucleotides, the CDR3 is TGTGCCAGCAGTGGGGTCAGAGAGTACGGCTACACCTTC. As protein: CASSGVREYGYTF.

There are a few counts of this clone. The chain couples TRBV30 to TRBJ2-5; 11 nucleotides agree with TRBD2. Germline-derived CDR1 and CDR2 are GTSNPN and SVGIG (reference sequence). The CDR3 is made up of 15 amino acids. Unmatched junction bases numbered 2, after V lost 1 base and J lost 1 base. CDR3 in DNA: TGTGCCTGGAGTGAGGGACTAGCGGCCCAAGAGACCCAGTACTTC. It specifies CAWSEGLAAQETQYF.

The chain combines TRBV4-1 with TRBJ2-5; a weak D match, TRBD2 (6 bases). Trimming left V 3 bases short and J 7 bases short, with 18 bases between. The CDR3 extends over 15 amino acids. CDR1 and CDR2 from the germline V gene are MGHRA and YSYEKL. In DNA, the CDR3 is TGCGCCAGCAGCCAGGATCTAGCGTCCAAGGGGACCCAGTACTTC. Translation gives CASSQDLASKGTQYF.

The chain couples TRBV28 to TRBJ2-1; a weak D match, TRBD2 (6 bases). The CDR3 has 15 residues. V was shortened by 6 bases and J by 4 bases, with 16 bases between the two germline ends. Germline assignment: CDR1 MDHEN and CDR2 SYDVKM. For the CDR3, the DNA is TGTGCCAGCAGGGTTGGGGGACTCAAATACAATGAGCAGTTCTTC. Its protein is CASRVGGLKYNEQFF.

This clone turned up a few times. This rearrangement joins TRBV5-1 to TRBJ1-1; D is undetermined. V dropped 0 bases and J dropped 1 base, with 7 bases sitting between them. This CDR3 is built from 14 residues. The germline V gene has CDR1 SGHRS and CDR2 YFSETQ. CDR3 nucleotides: TGCGCCAGCAGCTTGGGGCTCTGGAACACTGAAGCTTTCTTT. It yields the protein CASSLGLWNTEAFF.

This clone was detected a few times. CDR3 DNA sequence: TGCGCCAGCAGCTTGGAACACCGAGACAACTCCTACAATGAGCAGTTCTTC. Translating gives CASSLEHRDNSYNEQFF. The V call is TRBV5-1, the J call TRBJ2-1; D call uncertain. This CDR3 contains 17 residues. Germline V gives CDR1 SGHRS, CDR2 YFSETQ. V lost 0 bases, J lost 0 bases, and 13 bases lay in between.